The 4 T cell receptor beta chains listed next were all sequenced from one sample in a study of blood T cell repertoires in COVID-19. Sequencing used immunoSEQ multiplex PCR; TCRdb keeps in-frame clones, though not all of them. The sample consists of approximately 170,000 clones, 75% to 90% of them appearing once. The sequenced sample was PBMCs or T cells enriched from blood (not recorded which). The receptors were gathered from a woman aged 50 to 65 who had recovered from COVID-19.

The sample holds one count of this clone. The genes are TRBV20-1 and TRBJ1-1; D possibly corresponds to TRBD1 (5 bases). The CDR3 runs 11 residues. Germline V gene lookup returns CDR1 DFQATT and CDR2 SNEGSKA (reference sequence). V lost 4 bases, J lost 10 bases, and 13 bases lay in between. The CDR3 DNA is TGCAGTGCTAACGACGGGGGTACAGCTTTCTTT. Amino acids: CSANDGGTAFF.

The sample holds a few counts of this clone. The CDR3 reads CGTAGDPNTEAFF. CDR3 nucleotide sequence: TGTGGCACCGCCGGGGATCCGAACACTGAAGCTTTCTTT. The V gene is TRBV28, the J gene TRBJ1-1; D call uncertain. The CDR3 has 13 amino acids. The germline CDR1 and CDR2 sequences are MDHEN and SYDVKM.

This clone showed up just once. The genes are TRBV7-2 and TRBJ1-2, with no clear D. This CDR3 is built from 13 residues. Germline CDR1 and CDR2: SGHTA and FQGNSA. Deletions cut 8 bases from V and 8 bases from J, with 18 bases between. The CDR3: CASSTRDRLGYTF. CDR3 coding DNA: TGTGCCAGCTCCACCCGCGATCGTCTAGGCTACACCTTC. The whole variable domain, remainder taken from reference TRBV7-2 and TRBJ1-2, is GAGVSQSPSNKVTEKGKDVELRCDPISGHTALYWYRQSLGQGLEFLIYFQGNSAPDKSGLPSDRFSAERTGGSVSTLTIQRTQQEDSAVYLCASSTRDRLGYTFGSGTRLTVV.

The chain recombines TRBV6-2 or TRBV6-3 with TRBJ1-5, with D perhaps matching TRBD1 (5 bases). The CDR3 contains 15 residues. Germline CDR1 and CDR2: MNHEY and SVGEGT. Trimming removed 6 bases from V and 5 bases from J, with 17 bases in between. The CDR3 DNA is TGTGCCAGCAGCCGCGCAGGGCGGCGAGATCAGCCCCAGCATTTT. Its translation: CASSRAGRRDQPQHF.